The source of this TCR beta chain is a study of beta chain features in type 1 diabetes. Points from the study as a whole: Any HLA-type effect on TCRB rearrangement remained unresolved here. The cDNA sequencing approach could over-represent high-TCR-expressing cells. Among patients, naive, central memory and Treg TCRB repertoires appeared more similar than among healthy donors.

Of note for this clone: The antigen remains undetermined.

Expressed TCRB transcripts were sequenced because the entire RNA isolate underwent reverse transcription. Produced via immunoSEQ multiplex PCR; TCRdb's table is partial and in-frame only. The sample contains approximately 150,000 clones, about 9.4% of which appear only once. Trimming pared 5 bases from V and 3 bases from J, leaving 17 bases between. The CDR3 has 15 amino acids. Germline values: CDR1 SGHTA, CDR2 FQGNSA. The chain combines TRBV7-2 with TRBJ2-7; weak D call: TRBD2 (5 bases). Sequencing input: naive CD4+ T cells from blood. The TCR comes from a man younger than 35 in good health. CDR3 DNA sequence: TGTGCCAGCAGCCCCACTTCCGGGATTCTCTACGAGCAGTACTTC. Protein product: CASSPTSGILYEQYF.